This T cell receptor (beta chain) was recovered during a study of T cell repertoires in cytomegalovirus infection. Study at large: Indications of both CMV infection and matching HLA type were provided by public TCR beta signatures. Study results and caveats: CMV carriers with the relevant HLA were identified by cumulative public TCR beta family frequency.

Germline CDR1 and CDR2: ENHRY and SYGVKD. Trimming shortened V by 3 bases and J by 2 bases, and 7 bases separated the two germline ends. CDR3 length equals 13 residues. A word on this clonotype: The target antigen is unknown.

TCRdb processed the reads anew with MiXCR; each CDR3 protein has one entry. The table lists over 450,000 distinct CDR3 sequences, roughly 12% of them singletons. Sequences were obtained from PBMCs. The source of this sequence is a human donor in good health (CMV status not recorded). Some clones in this sample may be carry-over from other donors' samples. The rearrangement uses TRBV10-3 and TRBJ2-5; tentatively, D is TRBD1 (6 bases). The CDR3 protein is CAISDRGQETQYF. Written as DNA, the CDR3 is TGTGCCATCAGTGACAGGGGTCAAGAGACCCAGTACTTC.